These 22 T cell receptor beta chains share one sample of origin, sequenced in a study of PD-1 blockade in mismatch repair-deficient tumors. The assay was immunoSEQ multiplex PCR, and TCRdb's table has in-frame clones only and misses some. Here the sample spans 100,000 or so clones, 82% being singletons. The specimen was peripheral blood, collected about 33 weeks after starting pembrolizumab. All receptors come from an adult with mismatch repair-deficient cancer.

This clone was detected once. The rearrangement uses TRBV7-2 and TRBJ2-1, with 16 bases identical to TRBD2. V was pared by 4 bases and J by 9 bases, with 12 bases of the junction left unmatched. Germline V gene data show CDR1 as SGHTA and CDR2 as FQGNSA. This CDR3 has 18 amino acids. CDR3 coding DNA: TGTGCCAGCAGCTCCAGGCCCGGGACTAGCGGGAGGGCCGGTGAGCAGTTCTTC. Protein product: CASSSRPGTSGRAGEQFF.

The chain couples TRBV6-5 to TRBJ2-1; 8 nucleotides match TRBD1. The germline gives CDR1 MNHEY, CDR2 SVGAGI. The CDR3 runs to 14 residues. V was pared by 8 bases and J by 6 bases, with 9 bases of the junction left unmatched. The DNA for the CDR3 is TGTGCCAGCGAACCAGGACAGGGTCGCAATGAGCAGTTCTTC. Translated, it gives CASEPGQGRNEQFF.

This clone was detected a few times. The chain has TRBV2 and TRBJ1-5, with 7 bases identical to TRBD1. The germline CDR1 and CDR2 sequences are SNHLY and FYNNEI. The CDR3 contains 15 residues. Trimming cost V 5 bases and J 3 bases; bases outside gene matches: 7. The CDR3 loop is CASSKPGQSNQPQHF. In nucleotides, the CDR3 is TGTGCCAGCAGTAAGCCGGGACAGTCCAATCAGCCCCAGCATTTT.

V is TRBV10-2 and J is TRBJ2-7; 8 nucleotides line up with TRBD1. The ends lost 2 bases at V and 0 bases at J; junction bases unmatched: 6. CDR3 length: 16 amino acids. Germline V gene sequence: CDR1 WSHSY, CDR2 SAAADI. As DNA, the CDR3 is TGCGCCAGCAGTGAGCCAGGGGGCTCGAGCTCCTACGAGCAGTACTTC. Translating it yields CASSEPGGSSSYEQYF.

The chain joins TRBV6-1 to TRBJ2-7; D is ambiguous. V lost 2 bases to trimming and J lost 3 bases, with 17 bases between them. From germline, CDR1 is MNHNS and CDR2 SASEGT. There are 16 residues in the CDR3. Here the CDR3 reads CASSENATPGYYEQYF. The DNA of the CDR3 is TGTGCCAGCAGTGAAAACGCCACTCCTGGCTACTACGAGCAGTACTTC.

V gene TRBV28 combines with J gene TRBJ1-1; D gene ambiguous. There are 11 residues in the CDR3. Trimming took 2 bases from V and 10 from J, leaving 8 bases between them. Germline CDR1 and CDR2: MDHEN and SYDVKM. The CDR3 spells CASSLGEGAFF. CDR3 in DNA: TGTGCCAGCAGTTTAGGGGAGGGAGCTTTCTTT.

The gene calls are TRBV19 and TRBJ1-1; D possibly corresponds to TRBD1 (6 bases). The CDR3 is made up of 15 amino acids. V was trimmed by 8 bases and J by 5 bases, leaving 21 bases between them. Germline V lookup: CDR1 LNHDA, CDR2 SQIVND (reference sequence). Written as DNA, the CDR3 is TGTGCCAGTGCAATAACCGAGGGGGAGAGGACTGAAGCTTTCTTT. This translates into CASAITEGERTEAFF.

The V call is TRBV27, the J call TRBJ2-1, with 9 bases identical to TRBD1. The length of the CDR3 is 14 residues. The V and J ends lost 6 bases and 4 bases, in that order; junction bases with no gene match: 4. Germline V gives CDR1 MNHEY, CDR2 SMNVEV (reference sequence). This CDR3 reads CASRGQGWYNEQFF. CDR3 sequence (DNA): TGTGCCAGCAGGGGACAGGGATGGTACAATGAGCAGTTCTTC.

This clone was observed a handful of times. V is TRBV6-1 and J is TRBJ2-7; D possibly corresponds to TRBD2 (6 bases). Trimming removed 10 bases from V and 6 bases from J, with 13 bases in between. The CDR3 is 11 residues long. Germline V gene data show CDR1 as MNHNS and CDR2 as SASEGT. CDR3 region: CATRLVREQYF. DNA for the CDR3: TGTGCCACCCGACTAGTCCGCGAGCAGTACTTC.

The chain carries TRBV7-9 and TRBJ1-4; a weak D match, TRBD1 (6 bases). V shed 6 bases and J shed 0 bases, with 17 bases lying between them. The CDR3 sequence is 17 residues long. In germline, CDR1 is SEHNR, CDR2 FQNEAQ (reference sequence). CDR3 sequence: CASSSDSQIATNEKLFF. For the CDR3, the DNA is TGTGCCAGCAGTTCGGACAGTCAGATAGCAACTAATGAAAAACTGTTTTTT.

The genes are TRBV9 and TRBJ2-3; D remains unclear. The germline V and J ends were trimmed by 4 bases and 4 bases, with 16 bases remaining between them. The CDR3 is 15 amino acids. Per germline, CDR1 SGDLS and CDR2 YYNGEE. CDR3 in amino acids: CASSPYTNAPDTQYF. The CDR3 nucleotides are TGTGCCAGCAGCCCTTACACTAACGCCCCAGATACGCAGTATTTT.

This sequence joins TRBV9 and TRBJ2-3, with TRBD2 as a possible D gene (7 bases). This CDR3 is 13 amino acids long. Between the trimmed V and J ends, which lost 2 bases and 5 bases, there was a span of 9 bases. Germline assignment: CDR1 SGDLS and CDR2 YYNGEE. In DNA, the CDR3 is TGTGCCAGCAGCGTGGGAGGGGGAGATACGCAGTATTTT. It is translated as CASSVGGGDTQYF. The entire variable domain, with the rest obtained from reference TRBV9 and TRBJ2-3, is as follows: DSGVTQTPKHLITATGQRVTLRCSPRSGDLSVYWYQQSLDQGLQFLIQYYNGEERAKGNILERFSAQQFPDLHSELNLSSLELGDSALYFCASSVGGGDTQYFGPGTRLTVL.

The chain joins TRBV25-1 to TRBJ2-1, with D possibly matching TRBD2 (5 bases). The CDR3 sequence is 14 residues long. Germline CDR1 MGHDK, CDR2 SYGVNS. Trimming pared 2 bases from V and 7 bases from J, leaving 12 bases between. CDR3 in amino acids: CASSERRLPNEQFF. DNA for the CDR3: TGTGCCAGCAGTGAAAGGAGACTACCAAATGAGCAGTTCTTC.

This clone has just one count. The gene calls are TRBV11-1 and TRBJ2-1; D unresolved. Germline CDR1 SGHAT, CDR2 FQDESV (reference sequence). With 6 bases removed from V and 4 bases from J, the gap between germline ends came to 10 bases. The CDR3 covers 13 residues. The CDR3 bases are TGTGCCAGCAGTTACAACCTATACAATGAGCAGTTCTTC. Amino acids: CASSYNLYNEQFF.

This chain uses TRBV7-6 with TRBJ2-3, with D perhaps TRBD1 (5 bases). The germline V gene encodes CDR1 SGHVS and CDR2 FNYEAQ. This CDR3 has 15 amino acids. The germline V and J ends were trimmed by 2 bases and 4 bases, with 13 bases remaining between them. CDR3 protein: CASSLSRGRADTQYF. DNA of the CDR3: TGTGCCAGCAGCTTAAGTAGGGGTCGGGCAGATACGCAGTATTTT.

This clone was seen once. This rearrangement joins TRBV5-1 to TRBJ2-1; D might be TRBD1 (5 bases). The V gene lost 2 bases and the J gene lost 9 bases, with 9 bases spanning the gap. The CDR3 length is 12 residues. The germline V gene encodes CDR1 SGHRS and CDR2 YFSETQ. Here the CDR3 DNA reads TGCGCCAGCAGCTTACAGGAACGTGAGCAGTTCTTC. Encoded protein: CASSLQEREQFF.

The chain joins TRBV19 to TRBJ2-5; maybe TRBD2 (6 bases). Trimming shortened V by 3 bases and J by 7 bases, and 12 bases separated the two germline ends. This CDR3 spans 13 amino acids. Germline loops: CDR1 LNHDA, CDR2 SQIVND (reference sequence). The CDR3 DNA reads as TGTGCCAGTAGTATCACCGGGGGAAGGACCCAGTACTTC. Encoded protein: CASSITGGRTQYF.

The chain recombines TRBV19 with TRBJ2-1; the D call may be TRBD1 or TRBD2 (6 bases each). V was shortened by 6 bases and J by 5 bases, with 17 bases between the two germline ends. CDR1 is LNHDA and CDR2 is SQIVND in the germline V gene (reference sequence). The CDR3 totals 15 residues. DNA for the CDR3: TGTGCCAGTAGGCTACAGGGAGGTTCGGACAATGAGCAGTTCTTC. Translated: CASRLQGGSDNEQFF.

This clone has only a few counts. CDR3 nucleotides: TGTGCCAGCCTAGGTATTACCGCAAAACTGTTTTTT. It translates to CASLGITAKLFF. The chain has TRBV2 and TRBJ1-4; no firm D call. The CDR3 covers 12 residues. V gave up 8 bases and J gave up 10 bases, with 14 bases separating them. Germline assignment: CDR1 SNHLY and CDR2 FYNNEI.

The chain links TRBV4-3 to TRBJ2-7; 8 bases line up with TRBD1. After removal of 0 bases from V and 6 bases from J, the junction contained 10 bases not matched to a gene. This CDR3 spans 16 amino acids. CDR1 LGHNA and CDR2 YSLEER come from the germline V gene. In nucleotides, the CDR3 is TGCGCCAGCAGCCAAGACCTCGGGACAGGCCCGTCCGAGCAGTACTTC. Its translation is CASSQDLGTGPSEQYF.

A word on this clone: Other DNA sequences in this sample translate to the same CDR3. Here the CDR3 DNA reads TGTGCCAGCAGTTTATGGGGTACGGGGGGGGGCTACACCTTC. It encodes CASSLWGTGGGYTF. This chain links TRBV28 with TRBJ1-2, with D perhaps TRBD1 (5 bases). Trimming shortened V by 0 bases and J by 8 bases, and 13 bases separated the two germline ends. CDR3 size: 14 residues. From germline, CDR1 is MDHEN and CDR2 SYDVKM.

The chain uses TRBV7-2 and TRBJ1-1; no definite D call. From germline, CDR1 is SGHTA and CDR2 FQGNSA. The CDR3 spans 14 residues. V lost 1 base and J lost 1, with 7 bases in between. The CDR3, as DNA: TGTGCCAGCAGCTTAGAGGCCAGGAACACTGAAGCTTTCTTT. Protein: CASSLEARNTEAFF.